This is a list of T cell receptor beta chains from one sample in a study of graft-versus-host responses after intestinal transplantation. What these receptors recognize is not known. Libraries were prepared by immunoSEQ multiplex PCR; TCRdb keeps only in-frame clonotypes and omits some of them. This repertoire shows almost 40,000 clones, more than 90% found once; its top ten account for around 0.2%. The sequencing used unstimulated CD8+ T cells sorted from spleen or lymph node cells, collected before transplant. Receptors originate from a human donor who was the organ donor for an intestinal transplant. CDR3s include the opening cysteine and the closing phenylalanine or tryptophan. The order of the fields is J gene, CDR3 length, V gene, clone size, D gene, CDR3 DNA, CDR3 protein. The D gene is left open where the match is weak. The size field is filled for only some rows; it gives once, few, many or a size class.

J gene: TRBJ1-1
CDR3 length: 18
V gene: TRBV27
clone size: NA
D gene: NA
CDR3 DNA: TGTGCCAGCAGTCCAAATATGAACCGGGACCCTGGGGGCACTGAAGCTTTCTTT
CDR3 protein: CASSPNMNRDPGGTEAFF

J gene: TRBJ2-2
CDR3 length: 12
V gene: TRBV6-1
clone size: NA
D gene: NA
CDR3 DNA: TGTGCCAGCAGTGATGCCCTCTTTGGGCTGTTTTTT
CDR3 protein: CASSDALFGLFF

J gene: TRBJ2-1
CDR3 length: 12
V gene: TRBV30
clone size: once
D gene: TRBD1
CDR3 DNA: TGTGCCTGGACAGAGGGGGCAGGGGAGCAGTTCTTC
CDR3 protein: CAWTEGAGEQFF

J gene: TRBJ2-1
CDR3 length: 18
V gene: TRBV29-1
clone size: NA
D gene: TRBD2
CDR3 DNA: TGCAGCGTTGAAGAAGGTAGCGGGGGGGCCCCTAGTCCCAATGAGCAGTTCTTC
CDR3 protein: CSVEEGSGGAPSPNEQFF

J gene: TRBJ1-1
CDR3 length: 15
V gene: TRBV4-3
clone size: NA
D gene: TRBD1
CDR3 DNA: TGCGCCAGCAGCCAAGAAGGGACAGGGGTAACTGAAGCTTTCTTT
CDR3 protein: CASSQEGTGVTEAFF

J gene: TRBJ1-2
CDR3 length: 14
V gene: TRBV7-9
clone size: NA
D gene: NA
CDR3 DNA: TGTGCCAGCAGCTTGAATTCAAATAACTATGGCTACACCTTC
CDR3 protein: CASSLNSNNYGYTF

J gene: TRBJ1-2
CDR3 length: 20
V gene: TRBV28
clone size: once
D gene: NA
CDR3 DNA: TGTGCCAGCAGTCCGTGGTACGTAGGGGCCGCAGGAGGGGATACATATGGCTACACCTTC
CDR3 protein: CASSPWYVGAAGGDTYGYTF

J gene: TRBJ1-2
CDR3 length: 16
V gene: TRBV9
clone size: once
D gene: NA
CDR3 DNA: TGTGCCAGCAGCGTAGTTAGAGACGGTGGGGACTATGGCTACACCTTC
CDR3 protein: CASSVVRDGGDYGYTF

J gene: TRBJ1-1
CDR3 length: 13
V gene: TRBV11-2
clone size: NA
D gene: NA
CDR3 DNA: TGTGCCAGCGGCTGGGGGGAGGGAACTGAAGCTTTCTTT
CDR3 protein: CASGWGEGTEAFF

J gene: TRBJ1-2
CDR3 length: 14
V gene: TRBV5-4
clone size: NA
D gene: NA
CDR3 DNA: TGTGCCAGCAGCTTGGACAGCGATGCGGGCGGCTACACCTTC
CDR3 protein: CASSLDSDAGGYTF

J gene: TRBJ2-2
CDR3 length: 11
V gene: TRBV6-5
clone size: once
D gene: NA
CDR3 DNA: TGTGCCAGCAGTGACTACGGGGAGCTGTTTTTT
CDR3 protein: CASSDYGELFF

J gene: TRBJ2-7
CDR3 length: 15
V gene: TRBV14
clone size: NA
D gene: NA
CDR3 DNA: TGTGCCAGCAGCCAGGATGCGGGAAGCTCCTACGAGCAGTACTTC
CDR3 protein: CASSQDAGSSYEQYF

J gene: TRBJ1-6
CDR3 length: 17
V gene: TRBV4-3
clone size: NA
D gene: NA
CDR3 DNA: TGCGCCAGCAGCCAAGAGACAGAAAGCTCCTATAATTCGCCCCTCCACTTT
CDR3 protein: CASSQETESSYNSPLHF

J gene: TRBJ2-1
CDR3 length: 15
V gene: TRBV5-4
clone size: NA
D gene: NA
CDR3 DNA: TGTGCCAGCAGCGGAGGGACTTCCATATACAATGAGCAGTTCTTC
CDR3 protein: CASSGGTSIYNEQFF

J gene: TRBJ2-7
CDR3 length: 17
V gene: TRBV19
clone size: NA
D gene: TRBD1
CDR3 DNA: TGTGCCAGTAGTCCCGGGACAGGGGGGGAAGTATCCTACGAGCAGTACTTC
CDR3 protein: CASSPGTGGEVSYEQYF

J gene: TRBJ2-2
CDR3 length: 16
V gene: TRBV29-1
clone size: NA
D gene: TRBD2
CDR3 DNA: TGCAGCGTTGAACTAGCGGGGGGGCGGGTCACCGGGGAGCTGTTTTTT
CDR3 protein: CSVELAGGRVTGELFF

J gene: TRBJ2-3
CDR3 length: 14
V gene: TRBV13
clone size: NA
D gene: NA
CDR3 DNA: TGTGCCAGCAGCTTAGGGTCCAGCGGAGATACGCAGTATTTT
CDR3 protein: CASSLGSSGDTQYF

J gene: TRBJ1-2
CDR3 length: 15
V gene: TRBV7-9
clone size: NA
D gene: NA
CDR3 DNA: TGTGCCAGCAGCTTAGGCCTGGAACTCAGAGGAGGCTACACCTTC
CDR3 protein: CASSLGLELRGGYTF

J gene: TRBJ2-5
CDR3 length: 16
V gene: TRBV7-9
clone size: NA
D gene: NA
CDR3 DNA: TGTGCCAGCAGCCCCCACACTACAGGGTTTCAAGAGACCCAGTACTTC
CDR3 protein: CASSPHTTGFQETQYF

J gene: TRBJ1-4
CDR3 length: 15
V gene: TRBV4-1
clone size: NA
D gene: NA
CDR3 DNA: TGCGCCAGCAGCCAAGAAGGACAGCCTAATGAAAAACTGTTTTTT
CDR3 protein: CASSQEGQPNEKLFF

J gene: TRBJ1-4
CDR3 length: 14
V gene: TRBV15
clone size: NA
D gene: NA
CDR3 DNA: TGTGCCACCAGCAAAGTTGATAGTCGGGAAAAACTGTTTTTT
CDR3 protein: CATSKVDSREKLFF

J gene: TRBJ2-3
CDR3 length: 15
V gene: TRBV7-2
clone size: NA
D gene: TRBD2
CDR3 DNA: TGTGCCAGCAGCTTCATTGGCGGGGGGGCCGATACGCAGTATTTT
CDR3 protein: CASSFIGGGADTQYF

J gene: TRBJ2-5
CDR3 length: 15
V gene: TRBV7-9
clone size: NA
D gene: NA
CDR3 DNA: TGTGCCAGCAGCACCGCTAGGGAGACCAGGGAGACCCAGTACTTC
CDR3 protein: CASSTARETRETQYF

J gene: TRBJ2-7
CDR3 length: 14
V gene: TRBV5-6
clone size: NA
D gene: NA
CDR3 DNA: TGTGCCAGCAGCTTGGAGGTGAAGGTCTACGAGCAGTACTTC
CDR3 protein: CASSLEVKVYEQYF

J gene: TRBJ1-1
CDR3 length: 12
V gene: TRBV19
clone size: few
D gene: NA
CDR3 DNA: TGTGCCAGTATCAACGGCGTTTTAGAAGCTTTCTTT
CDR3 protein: CASINGVLEAFF

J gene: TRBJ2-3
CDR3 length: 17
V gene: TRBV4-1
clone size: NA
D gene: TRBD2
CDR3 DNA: TGCGCCAGCAGCCATGTACAAGCGGGGGGTCAGACAGATACGCAGTATTTT
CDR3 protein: CASSHVQAGGQTDTQYF

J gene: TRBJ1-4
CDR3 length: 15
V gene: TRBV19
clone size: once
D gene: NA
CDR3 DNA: TGTGCCAGTAGTTTCGGCCCAACAACTAATGAAAAACTGTTTTTT
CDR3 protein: CASSFGPTTNEKLFF

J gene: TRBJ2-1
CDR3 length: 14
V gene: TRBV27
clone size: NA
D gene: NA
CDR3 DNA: TGTGCCAGCAGTTTCGGGGCTCTAGGAAATGAGCAGTTCTTC
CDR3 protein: CASSFGALGNEQFF

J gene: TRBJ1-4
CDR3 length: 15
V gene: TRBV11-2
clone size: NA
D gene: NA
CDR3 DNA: TGTGCCAGCAGCTTGATTTGGGGCTCTAATGAAAAACTGTTTTTT
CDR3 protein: CASSLIWGSNEKLFF

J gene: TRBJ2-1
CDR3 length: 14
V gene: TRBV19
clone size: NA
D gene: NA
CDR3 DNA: TGTGCCAGTAGTATAGCGGGGGGCGTGGATGAGCAGTTCTTC
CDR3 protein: CASSIAGGVDEQFF

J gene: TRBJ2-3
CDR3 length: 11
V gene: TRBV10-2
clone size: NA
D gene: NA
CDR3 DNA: TGCGCCAGCAGTGAAGGCGATACGCAGTATTTT
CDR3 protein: CASSEGDTQYF